This T cell receptor (beta chain) was sequenced during a study of early stage breast cancer tumors listed by TCRdb under 2017. As for the study more broadly: Of the approximately 15 invasive breast tumors, approximately 11 were found to be estrogen receptor-positive, progesterone receptor-positive and HER2-negative. About 70% of the 12 ER+/PR+/HER2- tumors were invasive ductal carcinomas, while the other four were invasive lobular carcinomas. On average, each sample got about 9.6-fold read coverage. A total of 2.7 million or so templates, representing some 1.2 million unique clonotypes, were detected across all samples. Results and caveats for the whole study, not just this receptor: Enriched TCRB sequences shared across patients were mostly commonly generated sequences, unlikely to play an important role in the tumor microenvironment. Repertoires from blood and normal breast were more alike than repertoires from blood and tumor, and in 14 of 16 patients, comparing each tissue with blood separated tumor from normal. Compared with adjacent normal breast tissue, tumors had approximately 2.5-fold higher T cell density and higher clonality. Bulk genomic DNA sequencing of unsorted cells missed chain pairing and functional markers such as CD4, CD8 and FOXP3. Because the cohort was small, analysis by tumor subtype was not possible.

Every sample was amplified as two independent genomic DNA replicates, using approximately 0.54 ug for blood and about 1.4 ug for tumor or normal breast. Following the manufacturer's instructions, the ImmunoSeq Intro kit was used to carry out TCRB sequencing on genomic DNA. Multiplex PCR was run for roughly 30 cycles using proprietary primers and spike-in control sequences for absolute quantification. Single-end 150-bp reads were used to sequence an 87-bp fragment spanning the CDR3 plus the flanking V and J genes. Seven samples, with two replicates for each sample, were multiplexed per lane of an Illumina MiSeq using version 3.0 chemistry. Processing in the source paper ran as follows. The vendor's proprietary pipeline processed the raw data and merged both replicates into a single result for each sample. To define clonotypes, the study grouped productive rearrangements that shared the V-gene family, CDR3 amino acid sequence and J-gene segment. To compute clonality, the normalized Shannon entropy (Pielou evenness) of TCRB abundances was subtracted from 1. T cell density was estimated as total templates divided by the number of input cells, with the number of input cells inferred from the DNA input amount. Recon was used with default parameters to estimate total repertoire diversity and clonality. A clonotype counted as tumor-enriched if its abundance in tumor exceeded 0.1% and was at least 32-fold higher than its abundance in normal breast. TCRdb retrieved this table from immuneACCESS and kept in-frame rearrangements only. Not all clones are present; in checked studies, unresolved V genes account for under half, and no reason is known for the remainder. V and J calls and clone size are those listed in that table; D and trimming were worked out from the DNA. The sample records several thousand clones, 66% of which are singletons. In total, the top ten clones hold roughly 7.1% of the sample.

From cysteine to phenylalanine, the CDR3 is 12 amino acids long. The kept DNA is CDR3 alone, 36 bases in frame from the first base. CDR1 and CDR2 were assigned from the germline V gene as MNHEY and SVGAGI. V and J are truncated by 10 bases and 5 bases respectively, leaving an intervening sequence of 13 bases. This clone was observed a handful of times. No antigen is known for it. No clone much larger than this one lies a single base away; base qualities are absent. Dicing about 20-50 mg of tumor tissue typically produced more than 2.5 ug of DNA. The study profiled bulk TCR beta-chain repertoires in matched peripheral blood, tumor and adjacent normal breast tissue taken from approximately 16 patients with early-stage breast cancer. After resection, visually identified tumor tissue was excised and placed in prechilled RNAlater. Tumor tissue (roughly 18-50 mg) was diced and then homogenized with a TissueLyser II in RLTplus buffer containing beta-mercaptoethanol and antifoaming agent. The Qiagen AllPrep DNA/RNA Mini kit was used to extract genomic DNA.

This clonotype originated in a person in their fifties with breast cancer. The rearrangement joined TRBV6-5 to TRBJ2-3, with a weak D call of TRBD1 (5 bases match). Sequencing input: breast tumor tissue. The CDR3 region: CATKGSGDTQYF. The sequenced DNA: TGTGCCACCAAGGGGTCAGGAGATACGCAGTATTTT.